This TCR beta chain emerged from a study of cytomegalovirus exposure and HLA in healthy donors. General study results and limits: A previous analysis found most TCR beta V segments productive roughly 90% or roughly 30% of the time.

There are 12 residues in the CDR3. With 2 bases removed from V and 6 bases from J, the gap between germline ends came to 10 bases. The V gene's germline CDR1 is SQVTM and CDR2 ANQGSEA. In the case of this clone: Its antigen remains unknown. Because it lacks the conserved phenylalanine or tryptophan at the end, this CDR3 is likely a read error.

The PCR made use of 60 Vbeta and 13 Jbeta primers. Repertoires were generated with immunoSEQ multiplex PCR, while TCRdb's copy carries only in-frame clones and drops some. The sample comprises approximately 140,000 clones, around 73% of which are singletons, and 1.5% to 2% rests with the top ten. The receptor was derived from a female donor in good health and CMV-seronegative. The sequencing input was PBMCs. The chain is built from TRBV29-1 and TRBJ1-2; D perhaps matches TRBD1 (6 bases). CDR3 sequence: CSVEWTVDGYTL. The CDR3 DNA is TGCAGCGTTGAATGGACAGTCGATGGCTACACCCTC.